This T cell receptor beta chain stems from a study of patients and donors after allogeneic stem cell transplantation. The germline V gene has CDR1 SGHTA and CDR2 FQGTGA. V lost 6 bases, J lost 6 bases, and 10 bases stayed unmatched. This CDR3 comprises 15 residues. TCRdb redid the calling of the RT-PCR reads with MiXCR, one entry per CDR3 protein. In the table there are around 240,000 distinct CDR3 sequences, around an eighth of which are singletons. This clonotype was found many times. The TCR was taken from a human donor who was either an allogeneic HSCT recipient or a stem cell or donor lymphocyte infusion donor (not recorded which). It is not recorded whose cells these are; they may come from a transplant donor. Specimen: blood, either unsorted or a sorted T cell fraction (not recorded which). The J gene is TRBJ1-1, the V gene TRBV7-3; 10 positions agree with TRBD1. CDR3 sequence (DNA): TGTGCCAGCAGTCCACGACAGGGGGCAGGGCCTGAAGCTTTCTTT. It codes for CASSPRQGAGPEAFF. Filled out from reference TRBV7-3 and TRBJ1-1, the complete variable domain reads GAGVSQTPSNKVTEKGKYVELRCDPISGHTALYWYRQSLGQGPEFLIYFQGTGAADDSGLPNDRFFAVRPEGSVSTLKIQRTERGDSAVYLCASSPRQGAGPEAFFGQGTRLTVV.